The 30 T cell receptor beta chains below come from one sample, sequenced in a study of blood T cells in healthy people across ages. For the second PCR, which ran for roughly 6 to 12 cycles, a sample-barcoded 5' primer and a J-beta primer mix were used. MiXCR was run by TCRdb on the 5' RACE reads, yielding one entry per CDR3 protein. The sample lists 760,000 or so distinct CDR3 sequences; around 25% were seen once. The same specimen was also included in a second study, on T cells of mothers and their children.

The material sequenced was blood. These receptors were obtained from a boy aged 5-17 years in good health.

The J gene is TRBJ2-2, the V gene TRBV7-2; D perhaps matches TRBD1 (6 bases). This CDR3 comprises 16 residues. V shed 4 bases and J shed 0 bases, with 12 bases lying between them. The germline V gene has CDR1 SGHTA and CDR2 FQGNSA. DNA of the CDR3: TGTGCCAGCAGCTCTCACAGGGCTTCGAACACCGGGGAGCTGTTTTTT. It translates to CASSSHRASNTGELFF.

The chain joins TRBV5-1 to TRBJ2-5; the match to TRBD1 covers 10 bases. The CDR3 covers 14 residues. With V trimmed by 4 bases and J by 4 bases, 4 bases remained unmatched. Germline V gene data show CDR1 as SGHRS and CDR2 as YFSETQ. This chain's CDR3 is CASSRGQGIETQYF. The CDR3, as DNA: TGCGCCAGCAGCCGGGGACAGGGGATAGAGACCCAGTACTTC.

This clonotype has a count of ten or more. CDR3 DNA: TGTGCCAGCAGCGCGGACAGGGGAAGAGAGACCCAGTACTTC. Its protein product is CASSADRGRETQYF. V is TRBV5-4 and J is TRBJ2-5, with 9 bases identical to TRBD1. V lost 4 bases and J lost 4; bases outside the gene matches: 5. Germline V gene data show CDR1 as SGHNT and CDR2 as YYREEE (reference sequence). The CDR3 extends over 14 amino acids.

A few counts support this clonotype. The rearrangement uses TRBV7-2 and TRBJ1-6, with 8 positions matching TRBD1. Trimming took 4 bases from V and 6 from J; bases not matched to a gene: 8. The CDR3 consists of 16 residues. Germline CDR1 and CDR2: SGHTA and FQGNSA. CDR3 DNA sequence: TGTGCCAGCAGCTGGTGGACAGGGAGGACTAATTCACCCCTCCACTTT. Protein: CASSWWTGRTNSPLHF.

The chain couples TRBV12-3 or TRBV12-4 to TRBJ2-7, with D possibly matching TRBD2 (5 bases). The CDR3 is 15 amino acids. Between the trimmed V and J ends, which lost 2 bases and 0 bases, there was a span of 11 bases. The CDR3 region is CASSLWRVSSYEQYF. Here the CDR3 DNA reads TGTGCCAGCAGTTTATGGCGGGTCAGCTCCTACGAGCAGTACTTC.

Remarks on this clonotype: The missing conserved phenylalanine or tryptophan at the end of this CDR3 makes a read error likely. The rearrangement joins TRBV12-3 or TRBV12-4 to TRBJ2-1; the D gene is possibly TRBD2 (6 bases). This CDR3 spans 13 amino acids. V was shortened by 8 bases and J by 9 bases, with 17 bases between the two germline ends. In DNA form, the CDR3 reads TGTGCCAGCTCGAAGCGGGTGGATCGTGAGCAGTTCCTC. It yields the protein CASSKRVDREQFL.

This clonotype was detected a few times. DNA of the CDR3: TGTGCCAGCAGCCCCGAAAGCGGGGGCTCCTACAATGAGCAGTTCTTC. Its protein product is CASSPESGGSYNEQFF. This chain connects TRBV2 to TRBJ2-1; 8 positions agree with TRBD2. V was clipped by 6 bases and J by 0 bases; unmatched bases: 7. CDR3 length: 16 amino acids. The germline V gene encodes CDR1 SNHLY and CDR2 FYNNEI.

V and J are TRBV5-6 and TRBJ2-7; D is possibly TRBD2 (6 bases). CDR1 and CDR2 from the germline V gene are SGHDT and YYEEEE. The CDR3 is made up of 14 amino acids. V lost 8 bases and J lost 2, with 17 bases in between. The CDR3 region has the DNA TGTGCCAGGGACTACGAAGCCCTTCCCTACGAGCAGTACTTC. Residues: CARDYEALPYEQYF.

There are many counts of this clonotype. The CDR3 coding sequence is TGTGCCAGCAGCTTAGGAGGGGTCTATGGCTACACCTTC. This sequence encodes CASSLGGVYGYTF. V and J are TRBV7-2 and TRBJ1-2; possible D gene TRBD1, 5 bases. Germline V gene lookup returns CDR1 SGHTA and CDR2 FQGNSA. V was trimmed by 1 base and J by 4 bases, leaving 7 bases between them. CDR3 length: 13 amino acids.

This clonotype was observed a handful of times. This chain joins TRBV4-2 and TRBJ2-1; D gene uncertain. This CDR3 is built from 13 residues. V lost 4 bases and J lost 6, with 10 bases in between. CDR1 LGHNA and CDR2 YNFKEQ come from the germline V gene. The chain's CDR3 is CASSLEPANEQFF. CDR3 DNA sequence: TGTGCCAGCAGCCTAGAGCCTGCCAATGAGCAGTTCTTC.

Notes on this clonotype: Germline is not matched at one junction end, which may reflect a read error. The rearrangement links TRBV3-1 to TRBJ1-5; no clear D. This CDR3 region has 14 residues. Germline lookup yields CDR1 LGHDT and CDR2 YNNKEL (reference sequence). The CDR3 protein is CAGSQDRRSQPQHF. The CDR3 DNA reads TGTGCCGGCAGCCAGGATCGGAGGAGTCAGCCCCAGCATTTT.

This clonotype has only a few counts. CDR3 in amino acids: CASSYMTSGQETQYF. DNA for the CDR3: TGTGCCAGCAGTTACATGACTAGCGGACAAGAGACCCAGTACTTC. V is TRBV6-5 and J is TRBJ2-5, with 9 bases aligning to TRBD2. Per germline, CDR1 MNHEY and CDR2 SVGAGI. Losses at the gene ends were 2 bases for V and 2 bases for J; bases not matched to a gene: 3. The CDR3 runs to 15 residues.

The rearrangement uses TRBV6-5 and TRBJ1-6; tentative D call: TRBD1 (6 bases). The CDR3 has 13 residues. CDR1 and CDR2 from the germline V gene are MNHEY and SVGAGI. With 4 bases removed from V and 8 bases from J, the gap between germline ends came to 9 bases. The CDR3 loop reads CASSSRGDSPLHF. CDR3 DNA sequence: TGTGCCAGCAGTTCCAGGGGAGATTCACCCCTCCACTTT.

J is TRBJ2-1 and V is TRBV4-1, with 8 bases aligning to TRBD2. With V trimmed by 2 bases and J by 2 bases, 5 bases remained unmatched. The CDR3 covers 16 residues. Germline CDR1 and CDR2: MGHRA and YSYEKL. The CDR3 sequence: CASSQIAGHTYNEQFF. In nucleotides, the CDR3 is TGCGCCAGCAGCCAAATAGCGGGACACACCTACAATGAGCAGTTCTTC.

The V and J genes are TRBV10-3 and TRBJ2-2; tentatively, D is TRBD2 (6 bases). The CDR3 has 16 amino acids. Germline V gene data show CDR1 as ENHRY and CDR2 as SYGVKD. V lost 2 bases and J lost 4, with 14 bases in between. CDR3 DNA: TGTGCCATCAGTGAGCCAGGGATGGGGGGCACCGGGGAGCTGTTTTTT. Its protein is CAISEPGMGGTGELFF.

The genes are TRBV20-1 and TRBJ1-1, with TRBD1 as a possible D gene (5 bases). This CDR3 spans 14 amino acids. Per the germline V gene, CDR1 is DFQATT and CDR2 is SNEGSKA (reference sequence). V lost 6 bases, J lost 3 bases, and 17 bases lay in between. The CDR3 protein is CSAPGLQTDTEAFF. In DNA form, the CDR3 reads TGCAGTGCCCCGGGGCTGCAGACGGACACTGAAGCTTTCTTT.

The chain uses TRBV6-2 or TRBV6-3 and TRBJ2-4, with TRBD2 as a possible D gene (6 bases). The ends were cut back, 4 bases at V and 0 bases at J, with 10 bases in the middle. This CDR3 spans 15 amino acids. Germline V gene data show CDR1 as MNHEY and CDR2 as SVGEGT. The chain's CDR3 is CASSSSGLAKNIQYF. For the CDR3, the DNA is TGTGCCAGCAGTTCCAGCGGGCTAGCCAAAAACATTCAGTACTTC.

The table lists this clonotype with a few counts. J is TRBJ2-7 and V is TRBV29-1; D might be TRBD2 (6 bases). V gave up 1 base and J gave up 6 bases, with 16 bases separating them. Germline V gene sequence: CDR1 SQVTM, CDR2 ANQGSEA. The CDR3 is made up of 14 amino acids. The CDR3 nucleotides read TGCAGCGTTGAAGTTGGCCCCTGGCGGGGCGAGCAGTACTTC. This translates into CSVEVGPWRGEQYF.

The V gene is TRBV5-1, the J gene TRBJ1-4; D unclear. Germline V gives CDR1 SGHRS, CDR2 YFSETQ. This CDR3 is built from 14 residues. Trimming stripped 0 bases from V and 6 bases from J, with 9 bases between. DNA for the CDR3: TGCGCCAGCAGCTTGGGGGCAGTGGATGAAAAACTGTTTTTT. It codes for CASSLGAVDEKLFF. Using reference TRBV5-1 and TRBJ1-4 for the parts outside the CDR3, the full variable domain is KAGVTQTPRYLIKTRGQQVTLSCSPISGHRSVSWYQQTPGQGLQFLFEYFSETQRNKGNFPGRFSGRQFSNSRSEMNVSTLELGDSALYLCASSLGAVDEKLFFGSGTQLSVL.

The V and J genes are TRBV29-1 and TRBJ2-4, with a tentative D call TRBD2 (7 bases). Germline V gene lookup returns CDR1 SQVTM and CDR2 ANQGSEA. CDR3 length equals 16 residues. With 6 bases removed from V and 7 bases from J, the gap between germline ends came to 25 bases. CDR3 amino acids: CSVHAVGGVDSNIQYF. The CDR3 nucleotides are TGCAGCGTCCACGCAGTAGGGGGGGTGGACAGTAACATTCAGTACTTC.

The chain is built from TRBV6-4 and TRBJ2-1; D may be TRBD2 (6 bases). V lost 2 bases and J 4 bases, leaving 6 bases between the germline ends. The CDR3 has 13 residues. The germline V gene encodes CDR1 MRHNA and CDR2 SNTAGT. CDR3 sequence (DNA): TGTGCCAGCAGTGACGGACTATACAATGAGCAGTTCTTC. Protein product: CASSDGLYNEQFF.

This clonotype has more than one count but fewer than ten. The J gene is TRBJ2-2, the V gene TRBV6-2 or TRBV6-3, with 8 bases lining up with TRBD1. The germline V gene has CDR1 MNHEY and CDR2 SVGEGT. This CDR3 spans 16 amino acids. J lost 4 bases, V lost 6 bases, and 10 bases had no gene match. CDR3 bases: TGTGCCAGCAGCCTAGCGACAGGGGTGGTCACCGGGGAGCTGTTTTTT. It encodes CASSLATGVVTGELFF.

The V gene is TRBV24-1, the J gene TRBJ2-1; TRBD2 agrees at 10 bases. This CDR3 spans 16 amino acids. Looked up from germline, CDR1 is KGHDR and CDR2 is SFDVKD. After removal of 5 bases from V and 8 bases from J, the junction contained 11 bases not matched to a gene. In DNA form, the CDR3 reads TGTGCCACCAGTGGAGGGACTAGCGAGGTTGGCGATGAGCAGTTCTTC. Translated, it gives CATSGGTSEVGDEQFF.

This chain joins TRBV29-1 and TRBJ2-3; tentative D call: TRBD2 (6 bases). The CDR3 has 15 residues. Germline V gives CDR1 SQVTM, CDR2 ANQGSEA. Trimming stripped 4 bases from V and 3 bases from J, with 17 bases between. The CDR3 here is CSVVLTGVETDTQYF. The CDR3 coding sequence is TGCAGCGTTGTCCTTACGGGGGTGGAAACAGATACGCAGTATTTT.

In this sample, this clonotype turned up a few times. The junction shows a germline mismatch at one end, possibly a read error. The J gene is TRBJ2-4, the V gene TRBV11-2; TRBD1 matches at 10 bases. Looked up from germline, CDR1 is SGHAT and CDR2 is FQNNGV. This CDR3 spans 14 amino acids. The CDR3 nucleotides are TGTGCCAGCAGCCCCGGGACAGGGGAAGTCGGGAGGAACTTC. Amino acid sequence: CASSPGTGEVGRNF.

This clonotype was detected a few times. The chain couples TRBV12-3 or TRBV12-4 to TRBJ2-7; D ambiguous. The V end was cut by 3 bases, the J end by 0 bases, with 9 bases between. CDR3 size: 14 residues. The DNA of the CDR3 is TGTGCCAGCAGTTTTACGACCAACTCCTACGAGCAGTACTTC. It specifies CASSFTTNSYEQYF.

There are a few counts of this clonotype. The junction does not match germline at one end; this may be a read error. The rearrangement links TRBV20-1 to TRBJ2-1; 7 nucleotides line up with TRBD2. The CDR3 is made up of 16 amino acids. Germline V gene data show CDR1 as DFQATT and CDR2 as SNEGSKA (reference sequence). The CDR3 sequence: CSAPQSSGASYNGQFF. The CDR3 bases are TGCAGTGCTCCCCAGTCTAGCGGAGCCTCCTACAATGGGCAGTTCTTC.

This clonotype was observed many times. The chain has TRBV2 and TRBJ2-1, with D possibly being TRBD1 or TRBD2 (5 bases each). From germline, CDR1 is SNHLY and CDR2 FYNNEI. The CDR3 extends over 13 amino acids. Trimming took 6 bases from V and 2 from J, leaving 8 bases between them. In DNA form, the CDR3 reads TGTGCCAGCAGCTCGGGGCCCTACAATGAGCAGTTCTTC. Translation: CASSSGPYNEQFF.

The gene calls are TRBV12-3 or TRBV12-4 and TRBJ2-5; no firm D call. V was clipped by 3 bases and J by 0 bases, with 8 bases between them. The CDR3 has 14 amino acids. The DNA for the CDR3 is TGTGCCAGCAGTTTTTTGGACCACCAAGAGACCCAGTACTTC. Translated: CASSFLDHQETQYF.

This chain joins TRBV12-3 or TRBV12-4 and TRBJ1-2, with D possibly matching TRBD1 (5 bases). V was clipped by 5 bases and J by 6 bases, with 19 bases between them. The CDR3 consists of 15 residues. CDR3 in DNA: TGTGCCAGCAGTCCGGGGGGTGGGGGGAGGAATGGCTACACCTTC. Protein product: CASSPGGGGRNGYTF.